What follows is one T cell receptor beta chain and its context. Its specificity is unknown. The data are from a study of T cells after posttransplantation cyclophosphamide. The study, taken as a whole, reports: Skin or GI-infiltrating T cells shared few TRB sequences with blood. Donor CD8+ memory clones often dominated recipient blood repertoires at later times.

The CDR3 covers 12 residues. The V end was cut by 10 bases, the J end by 3 bases, with 12 bases between. The germline V gene has CDR1 LNHDA and CDR2 SQIVND (reference sequence). Measured with immunoSEQ multiplex PCR; TCRdb has only the in-frame clones, and not every one. The sample lists around 10,000 clones, roughly 86% occurring once. Treatment was busulfan-fludarabine conditioning, a marrow graft, and cyclophosphamide on days +3 and +4. This material consisted of CD4+ T cells sorted from PBMCs, taken after allogeneic stem cell transplant with posttransplant cyclophosphamide. The chain has TRBV19 and TRBJ1-2; D is perhaps TRBD1 (5 bases). The TCR originated in a male patient aged 30 to 39 who received an allogeneic stem cell transplant from a related donor, was CMV-positive, and had acute GVHD only. Some T cells may originate from the graft donor. The CDR3 DNA reads TGTGCCACCTCTTGGGGCGACTATGGCTACACCTTC. It yields the protein CATSWGDYGYTF.